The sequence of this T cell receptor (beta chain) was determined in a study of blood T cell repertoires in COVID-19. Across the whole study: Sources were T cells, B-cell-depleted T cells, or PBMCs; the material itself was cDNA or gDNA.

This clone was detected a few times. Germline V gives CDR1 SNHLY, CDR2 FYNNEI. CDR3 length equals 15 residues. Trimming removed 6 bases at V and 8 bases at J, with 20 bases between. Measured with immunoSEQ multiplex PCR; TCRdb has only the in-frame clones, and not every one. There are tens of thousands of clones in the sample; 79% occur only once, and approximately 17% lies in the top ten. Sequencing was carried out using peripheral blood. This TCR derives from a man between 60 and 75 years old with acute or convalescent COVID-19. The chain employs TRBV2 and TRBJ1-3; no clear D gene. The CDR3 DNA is TGTGCCAGCAGCCCACAGAGGGAATGGTCGGACACCATATATTTT. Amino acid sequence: CASSPQREWSDTIYF.